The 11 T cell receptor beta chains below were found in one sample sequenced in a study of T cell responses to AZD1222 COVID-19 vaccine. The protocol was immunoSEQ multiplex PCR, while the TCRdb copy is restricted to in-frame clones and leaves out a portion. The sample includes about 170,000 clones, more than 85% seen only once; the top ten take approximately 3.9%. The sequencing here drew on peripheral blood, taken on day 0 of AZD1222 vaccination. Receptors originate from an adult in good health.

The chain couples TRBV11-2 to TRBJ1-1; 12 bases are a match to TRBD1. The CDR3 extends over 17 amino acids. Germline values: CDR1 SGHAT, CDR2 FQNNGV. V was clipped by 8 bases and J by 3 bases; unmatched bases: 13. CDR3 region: CASSSGTGGFMDTEAFF. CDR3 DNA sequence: TGTGCCAGCTCCTCCGGGACAGGGGGCTTTATGGACACTGAAGCTTTCTTT.

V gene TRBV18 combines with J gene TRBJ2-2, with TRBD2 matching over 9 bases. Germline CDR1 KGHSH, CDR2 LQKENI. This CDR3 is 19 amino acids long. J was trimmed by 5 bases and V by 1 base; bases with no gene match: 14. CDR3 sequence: CASSPRLAGDAVGTGELFF. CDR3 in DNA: TGTGCCAGCTCACCACGATTAGCGGGAGATGCAGTAGGGACCGGGGAGCTGTTTTTT.

CDR3 in amino acids: CASSRDSLLGSYGYTF. The CDR3 nucleotides read TGCGCCAGCAGCCGGGACTCCCTCCTGGGGTCGTATGGCTACACCTTC. The chain is built from TRBV5-1 and TRBJ1-2; the D gene is possibly TRBD1 (5 bases). CDR3 length: 16 amino acids. The V gene lost 4 bases and the J gene lost 5 bases, with 21 bases spanning the gap. The germline gives CDR1 SGHRS, CDR2 YFSETQ. The whole variable domain, remainder taken from reference TRBV5-1 and TRBJ1-2, is KAGVTQTPRYLIKTRGQQVTLSCSPISGHRSVSWYQQTPGQGLQFLFEYFSETQRNKGNFPGRFSGRQFSNSRSEMNVSTLELGDSALYLCASSRDSLLGSYGYTFGSGTRLTVV.

The CDR3 sequence: CASSRGTSGMNTGELFF. CDR3 coding DNA: TGTGCCAGCAGCCGAGGGACTAGCGGTATGAACACCGGGGAGCTGTTTTTT. The chain combines TRBV3-1 (or the pseudogene TRBV3-2) with TRBJ2-2, with TRBD2 matching over 11 bases. Germline loops: CDR1 LGHDT, CDR2 YNNKEL (reference sequence). V was clipped by 4 bases and J by 1 base; unmatched bases: 5. The CDR3 has 17 amino acids.

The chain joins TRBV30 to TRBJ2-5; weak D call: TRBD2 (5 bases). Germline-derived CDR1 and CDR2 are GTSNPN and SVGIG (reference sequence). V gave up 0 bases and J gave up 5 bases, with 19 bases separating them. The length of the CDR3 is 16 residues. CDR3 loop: CAWSVRFFRSGETQYF. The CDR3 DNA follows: TGTGCCTGGAGTGTACGTTTTTTCCGCTCGGGGGAGACCCAGTACTTC.

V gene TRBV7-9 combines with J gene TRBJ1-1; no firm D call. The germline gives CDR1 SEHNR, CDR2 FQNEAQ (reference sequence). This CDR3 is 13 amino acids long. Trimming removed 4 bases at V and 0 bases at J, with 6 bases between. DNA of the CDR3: TGTGCCAGCAGCTCCAAATTGAACACTGAAGCTTTCTTT. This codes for CASSSKLNTEAFF. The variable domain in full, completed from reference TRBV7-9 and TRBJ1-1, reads DTGVSQNPRHKITKRGQNVTFRCDPISEHNRLYWYRQTLGQGPEFLTYFQNEAQLEKSRLLSDRFSAERPKGSFSTLEIQRTEQGDSAMYLCASSSKLNTEAFFGQGTRLTVV.

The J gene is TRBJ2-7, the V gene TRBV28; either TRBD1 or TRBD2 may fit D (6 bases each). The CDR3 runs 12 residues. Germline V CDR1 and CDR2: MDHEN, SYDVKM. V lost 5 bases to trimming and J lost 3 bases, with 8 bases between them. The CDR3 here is CASSRGVYEQYF. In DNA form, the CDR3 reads TGTGCCAGCAGTAGGGGGGTCTACGAGCAGTACTTC.

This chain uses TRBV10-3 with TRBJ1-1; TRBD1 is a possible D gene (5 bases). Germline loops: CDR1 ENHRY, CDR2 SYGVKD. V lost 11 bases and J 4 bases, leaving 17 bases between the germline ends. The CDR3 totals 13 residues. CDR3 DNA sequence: TGTGCCTCGATTCCCACGGGGGGCACTGAAGCTTTCTTT. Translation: CASIPTGGTEAFF.

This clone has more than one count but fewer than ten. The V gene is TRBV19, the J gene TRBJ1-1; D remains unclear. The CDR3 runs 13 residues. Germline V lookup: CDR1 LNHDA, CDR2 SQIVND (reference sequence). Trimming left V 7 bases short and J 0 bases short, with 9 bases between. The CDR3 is CASKKAMNTEAFF. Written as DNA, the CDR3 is TGTGCCAGTAAGAAAGCCATGAACACTGAAGCTTTCTTT.

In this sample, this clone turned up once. In DNA, the CDR3 is TGTGCCAGCAGTTCGGCCAGGGGGTATGGAAACACCATATATTTT. This translates into CASSSARGYGNTIYF. J is TRBJ1-3 and V is TRBV6-6; TRBD1 matches 7 bases. This CDR3 contains 15 residues. Germline CDR1 and CDR2: MNHNY and SVGAGI (reference sequence). J gave up 3 bases and V 4 bases, and 6 bases lay outside the gene matches.

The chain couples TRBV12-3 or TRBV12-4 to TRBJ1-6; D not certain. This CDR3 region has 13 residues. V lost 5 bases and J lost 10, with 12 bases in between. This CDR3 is CASSRGGESPLHF. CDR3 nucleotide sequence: TGTGCCAGCAGTCGGGGAGGAGAATCACCCCTCCACTTT.